This note documents a single T cell receptor (beta chain) sequence. What it binds is unknown. At one boundary the junction diverges from the germline segment, which might be a read error. The sample belongs to a study of tumor-infiltrating lymphocytes in primary liver carcinoma. Study observations and caveats: The overlap of tumor-adjacent and tumor-blood pairs was smaller than that of tumor region pairs.

Production of TCR beta cDNA used 400 to 650 ng total RNA together with a constant-region primer. TCR beta libraries came from three nested multiplex PCR rounds using slightly modified ARM-PCR. Primers for the first two PCR rounds were TRBV1-TRBV30 forward primers and a C-beta reverse primer (around 10 cycles per round). TCRdb ran MiXCR on the multiplex PCR reads and lists one entry per CDR3 protein. This sample has around 330,000 distinct CDR3 sequences, with around three fifths found just once. Extraction also yielded germline DNA, while blood RNA was obtained from unsorted whole blood. This CDR3 spans 13 amino acids. CDR1 is SGHAT, CDR2 FQNNGV, per germline.

Sequenced input: peripheral blood. The clonotype was recovered from a young woman with primary liver carcinoma and hepatitis B virus infection. The chain combines TRBV11-2 with TRBJ2-7; D is unclear. The CDR3 DNA reads as TGTGGCAGCAGCAGATCGGTACAGAGTGCTATTCTCTTC. Encoded protein: CGSSRSVQSAILF.